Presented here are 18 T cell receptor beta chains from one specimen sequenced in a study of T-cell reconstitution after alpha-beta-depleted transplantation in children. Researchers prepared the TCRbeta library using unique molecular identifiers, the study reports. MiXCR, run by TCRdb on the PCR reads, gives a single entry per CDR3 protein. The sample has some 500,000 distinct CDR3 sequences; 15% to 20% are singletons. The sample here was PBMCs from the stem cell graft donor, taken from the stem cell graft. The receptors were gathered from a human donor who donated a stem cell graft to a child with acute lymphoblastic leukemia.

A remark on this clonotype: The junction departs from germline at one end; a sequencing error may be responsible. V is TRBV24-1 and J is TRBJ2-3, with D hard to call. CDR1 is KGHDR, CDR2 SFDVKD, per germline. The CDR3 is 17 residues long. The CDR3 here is CATTDWLVAEWEDTQYF. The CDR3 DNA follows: TGTGCCACCACTGATTGGTTAGTCGCGGAGTGGGAAGATACGCAGTATTTT.

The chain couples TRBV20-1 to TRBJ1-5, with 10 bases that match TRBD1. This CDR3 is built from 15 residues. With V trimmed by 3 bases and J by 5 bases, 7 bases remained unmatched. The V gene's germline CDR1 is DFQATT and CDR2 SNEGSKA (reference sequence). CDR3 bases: TGCAGTGCTAGCGCAGGGACAGGGGTGGATCAGCCCCAGCATTTT. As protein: CSASAGTGVDQPQHF.

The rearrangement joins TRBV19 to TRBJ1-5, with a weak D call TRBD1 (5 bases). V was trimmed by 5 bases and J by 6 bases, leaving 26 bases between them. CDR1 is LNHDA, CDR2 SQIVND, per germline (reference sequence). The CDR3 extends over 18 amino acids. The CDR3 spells CASSVSTRGAGKGQPQHF. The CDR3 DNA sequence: TGTGCCAGTAGTGTTTCAACCCGGGGCGCTGGGAAGGGTCAGCCCCAGCATTTT.

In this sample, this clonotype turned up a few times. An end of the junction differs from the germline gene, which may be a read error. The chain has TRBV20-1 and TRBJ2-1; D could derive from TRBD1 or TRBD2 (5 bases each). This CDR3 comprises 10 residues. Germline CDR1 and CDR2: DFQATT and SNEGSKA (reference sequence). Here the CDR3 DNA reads TGCAGTGCTGGGGGACGCCTCGCGGTCTTC. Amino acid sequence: CSAGGRLAVF.

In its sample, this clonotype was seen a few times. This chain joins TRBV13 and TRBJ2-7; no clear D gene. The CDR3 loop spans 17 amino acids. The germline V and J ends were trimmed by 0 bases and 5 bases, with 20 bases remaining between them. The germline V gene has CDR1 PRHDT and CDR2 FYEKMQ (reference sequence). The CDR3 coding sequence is TGTGCCAGCAGCTTAGGCACCGTGATGCCCCGGATCCACGAGCAGTACTTC. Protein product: CASSLGTVMPRIHEQYF.

As DNA, the CDR3 is TGTGCCAGCAGCCAAGAGGGGACTGCATGGGGGCAGTTCTTC. Amino acids: CASSQEGTAWGQFF. The V and J genes are TRBV4-2 and TRBJ2-1; the D gene is possibly TRBD2 (6 bases). The V and J ends lost 0 bases and 12 bases respectively, with 15 bases between them. The germline CDR1 and CDR2 sequences are LGHNA and YNFKEQ. This CDR3 region has 14 residues.

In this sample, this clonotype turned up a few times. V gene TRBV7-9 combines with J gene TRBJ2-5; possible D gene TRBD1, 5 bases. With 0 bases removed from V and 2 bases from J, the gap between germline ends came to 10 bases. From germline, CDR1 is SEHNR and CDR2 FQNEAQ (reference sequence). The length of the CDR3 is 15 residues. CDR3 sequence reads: CASSLAQGRQETQYF. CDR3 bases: TGTGCCAGCAGCTTAGCGCAGGGTCGGCAAGAGACCCAGTACTTC.

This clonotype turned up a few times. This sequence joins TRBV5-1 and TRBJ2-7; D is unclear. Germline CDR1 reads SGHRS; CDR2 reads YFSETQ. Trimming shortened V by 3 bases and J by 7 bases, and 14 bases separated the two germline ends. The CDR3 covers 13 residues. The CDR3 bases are TGCGCCAGCAGCTGGGGTCGAGCGAATGAGCAGTACTTC. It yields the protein CASSWGRANEQYF.

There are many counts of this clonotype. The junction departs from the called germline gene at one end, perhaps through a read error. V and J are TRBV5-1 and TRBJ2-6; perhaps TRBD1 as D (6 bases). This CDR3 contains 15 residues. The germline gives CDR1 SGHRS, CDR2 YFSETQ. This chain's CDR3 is CASSLEGAGANVLTF. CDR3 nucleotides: TGTGCCAGCAGTTTAGAGGGGGCTGGGGCCAACGTCCTGACTTTC.

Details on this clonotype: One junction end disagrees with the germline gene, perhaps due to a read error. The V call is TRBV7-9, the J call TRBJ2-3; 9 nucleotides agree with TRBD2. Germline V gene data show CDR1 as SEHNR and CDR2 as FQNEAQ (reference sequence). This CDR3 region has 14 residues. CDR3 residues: CASSLSGSIDTQYF. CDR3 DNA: TGTGCCAGCAGCCTTAGCGGGAGCATAGATACGCAGTATTTT. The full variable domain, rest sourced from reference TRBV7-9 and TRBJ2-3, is DTGVSQNPRHKITKRGQNVTFRCDPISEHNRLYWYRQTLGQGPEFLTYFQNEAQLEKSRLLSDRFSAERPKGSFSTLEIQRTEQGDSAMYLCASSLSGSIDTQYFGPGTRLTVL.

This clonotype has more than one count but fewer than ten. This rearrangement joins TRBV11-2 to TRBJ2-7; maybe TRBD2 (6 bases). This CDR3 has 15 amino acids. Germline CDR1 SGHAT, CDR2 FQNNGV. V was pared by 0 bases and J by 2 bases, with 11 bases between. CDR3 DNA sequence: TGTGCCAGCAGCTTAGAGGGGAGGATGCCCTACGAGCAGTACTTC. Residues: CASSLEGRMPYEQYF.

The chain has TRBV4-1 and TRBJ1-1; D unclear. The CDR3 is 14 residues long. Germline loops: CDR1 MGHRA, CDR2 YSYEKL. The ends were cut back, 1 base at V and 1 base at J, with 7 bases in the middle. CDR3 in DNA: TGCGCCAGCAGCCAAGTGATGAGGAACACTGAAGCTTTCTTT. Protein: CASSQVMRNTEAFF.

The CDR3 coding sequence is TGTGCCAGCAGCCTCGGTAGGGGGGCGCATAATGAGCAGTTCTTC. It codes for CASSLGRGAHNEQFF. The chain couples TRBV14 to TRBJ2-1, with D perhaps given as TRBD1 or TRBD2 (6 bases each). This CDR3 comprises 15 residues. Germline V gives CDR1 SGHDN, CDR2 FVKESK. V was pared by 4 bases and J by 7 bases, with 17 bases between.

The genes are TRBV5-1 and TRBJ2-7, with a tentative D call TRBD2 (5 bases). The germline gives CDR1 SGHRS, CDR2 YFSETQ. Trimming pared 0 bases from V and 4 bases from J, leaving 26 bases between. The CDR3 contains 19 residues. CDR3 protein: CASSLGIGRAEGWNYEQYF. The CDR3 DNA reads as TGCGCCAGCAGCTTGGGGATCGGGCGGGCAGAAGGGTGGAATTACGAGCAGTACTTC.

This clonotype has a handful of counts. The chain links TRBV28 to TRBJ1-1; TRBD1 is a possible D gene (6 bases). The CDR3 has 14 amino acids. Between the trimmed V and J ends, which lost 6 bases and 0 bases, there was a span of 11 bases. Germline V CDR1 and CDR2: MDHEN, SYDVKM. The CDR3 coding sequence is TGTGCCAGCAGCGACAGGTATTTGAACACTGAAGCTTTCTTT. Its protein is CASSDRYLNTEAFF.

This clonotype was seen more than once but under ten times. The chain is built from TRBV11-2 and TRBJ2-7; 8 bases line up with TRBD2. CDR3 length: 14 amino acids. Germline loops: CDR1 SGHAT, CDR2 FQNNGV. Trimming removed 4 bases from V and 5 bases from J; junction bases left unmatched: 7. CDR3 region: CASSWGTSTNEQYF. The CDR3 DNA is TGTGCCAGCAGCTGGGGGACTAGTACCAACGAGCAGTACTTC.

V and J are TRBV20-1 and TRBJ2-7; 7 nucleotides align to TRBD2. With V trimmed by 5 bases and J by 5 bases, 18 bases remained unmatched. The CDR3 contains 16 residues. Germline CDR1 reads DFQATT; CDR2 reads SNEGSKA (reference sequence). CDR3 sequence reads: CSADPYDPPSGNEQYF. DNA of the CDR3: TGCAGTGCTGACCCATATGATCCCCCTAGCGGTAACGAGCAGTACTTC.

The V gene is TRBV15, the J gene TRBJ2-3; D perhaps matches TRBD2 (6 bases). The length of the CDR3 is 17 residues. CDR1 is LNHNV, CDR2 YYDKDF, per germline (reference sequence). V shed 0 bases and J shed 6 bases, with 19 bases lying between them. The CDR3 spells CATSRDRGRDLLDTQYF. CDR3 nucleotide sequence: TGTGCCACCAGCAGAGATCGTGGGCGGGACCTTCTGGATACGCAGTATTTT.